This TCR beta chain is drawn from a study of shared clonotypes between healthy human individuals. The wider study: Researchers assigned three CD4 naive, three CD4 memory, two CD8 naive and one CD8 memory plate to each donor.

Concerning this clone itself: Its antigen is undetermined. An end of the junction differs from the germline gene, which may be a read error.

Study results and caveats: In this cohort, only blood was sampled, and tissue repertoires likely differ.

This CDR3 spans 13 amino acids. Germline assignment: CDR1 SGHRS and CDR2 YFSETQ. At the deep level, the assay was run. Here immunoSEQ multiplex PCR was the method, and the copy in TCRdb shows in-frame clones only, minus some. The table lists about 2,500,000 clones, 90% to 95% of them singletons, with under 0.15% in the top ten. Those who donated were healthy HIV-negative adults, with no recent acute infections or vaccinations reported. The chain uses TRBV5-1 and TRBJ2-2, with a tentative D call TRBD1 (5 bases). The specimen sequenced was naive CD4+ T cells sorted from blood. The subset is: CD45RA+ positively selected. This clonotype originated in a man younger than 35 in good health. The CDR3 loop reads CASTLTATGELFF. The DNA for the CDR3 is TGCGCCAGCACCTTGACAGCCACCGGGGAGCTGTTTTTT.